A single sample gave rise to the 20 T cell receptor beta chains below, sequenced in a study of T cell repertoires in cytomegalovirus infection. Via MiXCR, TCRdb re-called the reads, giving one row per CDR3 protein. The top ten clones hold 8% of a sample with 100,000 or so distinct CDR3 sequences, 16% of them seen once. Sequencing was performed on PBMCs. The receptor set was obtained from a human donor in good health (CMV status not recorded). Some clones in this sample may be carry-over from other donors' samples.

Comment on this clonotype: At one end, the junction sequence differs from germline, possibly due to a read error. V gene TRBV7-2 combines with J gene TRBJ2-1; 11 bases match TRBD2. The CDR3 is 16 residues long. CDR1 SGHTA and CDR2 FQGNSA come from the germline V gene. This chain's CDR3 is CVSSQSLLRLAGRQFF. For the CDR3, the DNA is TGTGTCAGCAGCCAAAGCCTCCTCCGACTAGCGGGGAGGCAGTTCTTC.

This clonotype was seen only a few times. The gene calls are TRBV5-4 and TRBJ1-1; TRBD1 matches 8 bases. The J segment lost 6 bases and the V segment lost 7 bases, leaving 11 bases of the junction unmatched. The germline V gene has CDR1 SGHNT and CDR2 YYREEE (reference sequence). This CDR3 is 14 amino acids long. The CDR3 protein is CASGRTGGSAEAFF. In nucleotides, the CDR3 is TGTGCCAGCGGTCGTACAGGGGGGTCCGCTGAAGCTTTCTTT.

The chain is built from TRBV6-6 and TRBJ1-1; maybe TRBD1 (5 bases). The CDR3 sequence is 16 residues long. Germline CDR1 is MNHNY and CDR2 is SVGAGI (reference sequence). V gave up 2 bases and J gave up 1 base, with 14 bases separating them. The CDR3 loop is CASSYGRGRTNTEAFF. The CDR3 bases are TGTGCCAGCAGTTACGGGCGGGGACGGACGAACACTGAAGCTTTCTTT.

This clonotype was detected a few times. This chain uses TRBV5-5 with TRBJ1-3; a possible D gene is TRBD1 (5 bases). The ends were cut back, 5 bases at V and 3 bases at J, with 12 bases in the middle. Germline V gene data show CDR1 as SGHKS and CDR2 as YYEKEE (reference sequence). The CDR3 sequence is 14 residues long. Written as DNA, the CDR3 is TGTGCCAGCAGTCTTCAGGGAATTGGAAACACCATATATTTT. Its translation is CASSLQGIGNTIYF. Based on the CDR3 plus reference TRBV5-5 and TRBJ1-3, the full variable domain is DAGVTQSPTHLIKTRGQQVTLRCSPISGHKSVSWYQQVLGQGPQFIFQYYEKEERGRGNFPDRFSARQFPNYSSELNVNALLLGDSALYLCASSLQGIGNTIYFGEGSWLTVV.

The CDR3 reads CASSLAGLGYTF. Written as DNA, the CDR3 is TGTGCCAGCAGCTTAGCTGGGCTCGGCTACACCTTC. The rearrangement uses TRBV7-2 and TRBJ1-2; D ambiguous. The CDR3 contains 12 residues. The V gene lost 0 bases and the J gene lost 8 bases, with 7 bases spanning the gap. The germline V gene has CDR1 SGHTA and CDR2 FQGNSA.

The rearrangement joins TRBV18 to TRBJ2-1; D is possibly TRBD1 (5 bases). The CDR3 is 15 amino acids. Germline V CDR1 and CDR2: KGHSH, LQKENI. Between the trimmed V and J ends, which lost 3 bases and 0 bases, there was a span of 9 bases. The CDR3: CASSPDSLSYNEQFF. CDR3 in DNA: TGTGCCAGCTCACCCGACAGCCTCTCCTACAATGAGCAGTTCTTC.

The sample holds many counts of this clonotype. This chain connects TRBV28 to TRBJ1-1; D is unresolved. CDR1 and CDR2 from the germline V gene are MDHEN and SYDVKM. Trimming cost V 7 bases and J 5 bases, with 8 bases left between them. The CDR3 covers 11 residues. Here the CDR3 DNA reads TGTGCCAGCAAGGGTGGAACTGAAGCTTTCTTT. It encodes CASKGGTEAFF.

This clonotype was picked up many times. V gene TRBV7-2 combines with J gene TRBJ2-6; D uncertain. This CDR3 is built from 15 residues. Trimming took off 7 bases at V and 0 bases at J, with 10 bases between the two ends. Germline V gives CDR1 SGHTA, CDR2 FQGNSA. The CDR3, as DNA: TGTGCCAGCACCACGGGTAACTCTGGGGCCAACGTCCTGACTTTC. Translated, it gives CASTTGNSGANVLTF.

This clonotype was recorded a few times. The V and J genes are TRBV10-3 and TRBJ2-7; 8 nucleotides agree with TRBD1. The CDR3 sequence is 14 residues long. The trim removed 4 bases at V and 3 bases at J, leaving 5 bases unmatched. Germline lookup yields CDR1 ENHRY and CDR2 SYGVKD. The CDR3 here is CAISGGTGDYEQYF. In nucleotides, the CDR3 is TGTGCCATCAGTGGTGGGACAGGTGACTACGAGCAGTACTTC.

This clonotype has a handful of counts. The chain carries TRBV11-1 and TRBJ2-5; possibly TRBD1 for D (5 bases). Trimming cost V 1 base and J 3 bases, with 9 bases left between them. CDR1 and CDR2 from the germline V gene are SGHAT and FQDESV (reference sequence). The CDR3 is made up of 14 amino acids. The CDR3 loop is CASSLVAREETQYF. The CDR3 nucleotides read TGTGCCAGCAGCTTAGTCGCCAGGGAAGAGACCCAGTACTTC.

This chain joins TRBV10-3 and TRBJ1-5; D unresolved. V was trimmed by 0 bases and J by 6 bases, leaving 12 bases between them. Germline CDR1 ENHRY, CDR2 SYGVKD. CDR3 length equals 15 residues. The CDR3 spells CAISESSITGQPQHF. The CDR3 DNA reads TGTGCCATCAGTGAGTCTAGTATAACCGGTCAGCCCCAGCATTTT.

J is TRBJ1-2 and V is TRBV7-2; D is perhaps TRBD1 (5 bases). Per the germline V gene, CDR1 is SGHTA and CDR2 is FQGNSA. This CDR3 has 14 amino acids. V gave up 5 bases and J gave up 6 bases, with 16 bases separating them. In DNA, the CDR3 is TGTGCCAGCAGCCTAACTAGTGGGGCGGATGGCTACACCTTC. This codes for CASSLTSGADGYTF. Complete variable domain (other parts from reference TRBV7-2 and TRBJ1-2): GAGVSQSPSNKVTEKGKDVELRCDPISGHTALYWYRQSLGQGLEFLIYFQGNSAPDKSGLPSDRFSAERTGGSVSTLTIQRTQQEDSAVYLCASSLTSGADGYTFGSGTRLTVV.

The table lists this clonotype with many counts. The chain recombines TRBV20-1 with TRBJ1-2, with D unresolved. CDR1 and CDR2 (germline): DFQATT, SNEGSKA (reference sequence). The CDR3 has 12 residues. The CDR3 loop reads CSPEDDGDGYTF. The CDR3 DNA reads as TGCAGCCCAGAGGATGACGGGGATGGCTACACCTTC.

This clonotype was detected only a few times. The chain carries TRBV10-3 and TRBJ1-2; 9 nucleotides align to TRBD1. Germline assignment: CDR1 ENHRY and CDR2 SYGVKD. The V segment lost 1 base and the J segment 5 bases; nucleotides outside the gene matches: 8. The CDR3 runs to 16 residues. The CDR3 sequence is CAISELTTGGQYGYTF. CDR3 nucleotide sequence: TGTGCCATCAGTGAGTTAACGACAGGGGGTCAGTATGGCTACACCTTC.

At least ten counts were recorded for this clonotype. V is TRBV7-2 and J is TRBJ2-3; D call uncertain. Germline CDR1 and CDR2: SGHTA and FQGNSA. This CDR3 region has 12 residues. Trimming removed 4 bases at V and 5 bases at J, with 7 bases between. The DNA of the CDR3 is TGTGCCAGCAGCTCGAGAGTAGATACGCAGTATTTT. Translating gives CASSSRVDTQYF.

In its sample, this clonotype was seen a few times. The rearrangement uses TRBV25-1 and TRBJ1-6; D remains ambiguous. This CDR3 region has 17 residues. From germline, CDR1 is MGHDK and CDR2 SYGVNS. Trimming pared 3 bases from V and 4 bases from J, leaving 16 bases between. CDR3 in DNA: TGTGCCAGCAGTGAGGGATGGGGTACTCGATATAATTCACCCCTCCACTTT. The encoded protein is CASSEGWGTRYNSPLHF.

Only a few counts were recorded for this clonotype. J is TRBJ2-5 and V is TRBV7-2; D remains ambiguous. Germline V lookup: CDR1 SGHTA, CDR2 FQGNSA. The CDR3 contains 14 residues. The V gene lost 3 bases and the J gene lost 5 bases, with 13 bases spanning the gap. Written as DNA, the CDR3 is TGTGCCAGCAGCTTTTTGGCGCTAAAGGAGACCCAGTACTTC. Its protein product is CASSFLALKETQYF.

This clonotype was detected a few times. The chain employs TRBV7-9 and TRBJ2-1, with D maybe TRBD2 (7 bases). This CDR3 comprises 12 residues. Trimming left V 5 bases short and J 10 bases short, with 12 bases between. CDR1 is SEHNR, CDR2 FQNEAQ, per germline (reference sequence). The DNA of the CDR3 is TGTGCCAGCAGCCTAGGGGGGGGCGAGCAGTTCTTC. This sequence encodes CASSLGGGEQFF.

This clonotype occurred a few times. The chain has TRBV15 and TRBJ2-7; 9 nucleotides agree with TRBD1. The germline CDR1 and CDR2 sequences are LNHNV and YYDKDF (reference sequence). The CDR3 extends over 14 amino acids. J lost 0 bases, V lost 6 bases, and 3 bases had no gene match. The CDR3 loop is CATSRDRASYEQYF. The DNA of the CDR3 is TGTGCCACCAGTAGGGACAGGGCCTCCTACGAGCAGTACTTC. Drawing the rest from reference TRBV15 and TRBJ2-7, the complete variable domain is DAMVIQNPRYQVTQFGKPVTLSCSQTLNHNVMYWYQQKSSQAPKLLFHYYDKDFNNEADTPDNFQSRRPNTSFCFLDIRSPGLGDTAMYLCATSRDRASYEQYFGPGTRLTVT.

Concerning this clonotype: A read error may be the cause here, since a much bigger clone is one base away. The genes are TRBV7-3 and TRBJ2-7; no clear D gene. Trimming removed 5 bases from V and 3 bases from J, with 14 bases in between. Germline V gives CDR1 SGHTA, CDR2 FQGTGA. This CDR3 is 14 amino acids long. The CDR3 loop is CASSVGGRGYEQYF. The CDR3 nucleotides read TGTGCCAGCAGCGTTGGCGGCAGAGGCTACGAGCAGTACTTC.